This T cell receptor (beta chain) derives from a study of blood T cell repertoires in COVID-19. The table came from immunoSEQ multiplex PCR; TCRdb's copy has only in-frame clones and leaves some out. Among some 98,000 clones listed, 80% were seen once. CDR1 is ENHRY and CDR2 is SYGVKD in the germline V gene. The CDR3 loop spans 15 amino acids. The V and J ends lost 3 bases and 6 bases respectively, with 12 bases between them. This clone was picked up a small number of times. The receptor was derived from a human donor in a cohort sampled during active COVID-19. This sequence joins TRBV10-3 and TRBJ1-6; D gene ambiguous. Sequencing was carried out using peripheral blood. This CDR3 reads CAISDYSTINSPLHF. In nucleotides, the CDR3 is TGTGCCATCAGTGACTACTCAACTATTAATTCACCCCTCCACTTT.